This T cell receptor beta chain was sequenced in a study of blood T cell repertoires in COVID-19. Study summary: Italy, Spain and the United States were the sources of the convalescent and acute COVID-19 samples.

Original handling: Quantification of nucleated cells was approximated via reference gene primer amplification. TCRdb keeps only in-frame clones here, not all; method: immunoSEQ multiplex PCR. D and trimming were read from the DNA, whereas the V and J calls and clone size are those reported in that table. Of about 370,000 clones listed, roughly 90% are singletons. Patients from Seattle were sampled longitudinally, starting during active infection. Trimming cost V 6 bases and J 0 bases, with 12 bases left between them. This CDR3 comprises 15 residues. Germline lookup yields CDR1 MNHEY and CDR2 SVGAGI. This TCR was sampled from a woman aged 30 to 39 with COVID-19, enrolled during active disease. The chain links TRBV6-5 to TRBJ1-5, with D possibly being TRBD1 (6 bases). The material sequenced was peripheral blood. The CDR3 sequence: CASSRDTNSNQPQHF. CDR3 coding DNA: TGTGCCAGCAGCCGGGACACCAATAGCAATCAGCCCCAGCATTTT.